These 7 T cell receptor beta chains originate from one sample sequenced in a study of T cell responses to AZD1222 COVID-19 vaccine. This table comes from immunoSEQ multiplex PCR, and its TCRdb copy is limited to in-frame clones, with some not included. This table holds fewer than 200,000 clones, over 80% found once. The sample consisted of peripheral blood, taken 28 days after the second dose of the MenACWY control vaccine. Receptors originate from an adult who received the MenACWY meningococcal vaccine as a control.

Written as DNA, the CDR3 is TGTGCCAGCAGTTTGGAACAGCCCTACGAGCAGTACTTC. Its translation: CASSLEQPYEQYF. V is TRBV12-3 or TRBV12-4 and J is TRBJ2-7, with unresolved D. V lost 3 bases and J lost 2, with 8 bases in between. This CDR3 contains 13 residues.

The V gene is TRBV10-3, the J gene TRBJ1-5; tentative D call: TRBD1 (5 bases). The CDR3 spans 12 residues. Trimming took 8 bases from V and 6 from J, leaving 11 bases between them. Germline CDR1 ENHRY, CDR2 SYGVKD. CDR3 bases: TGTGCCATCGGGGCAGAGGCTCAGCCCCAGCATTTT. Its protein is CAIGAEAQPQHF.

The chain has TRBV27 and TRBJ1-1; D is unclear. Germline-derived CDR1 and CDR2 are MNHEY and SMNVEV (reference sequence). The CDR3 sequence is 14 residues long. Trimming pared 2 bases from V and 7 bases from J, leaving 14 bases between. CDR3 amino acids: CASSLSSRSLEAFF. The CDR3 coding sequence is TGTGCCAGCAGTTTAAGTTCCCGAAGCCTTGAAGCTTTCTTT.

This clone was observed once. V is TRBV5-6 and J is TRBJ1-2; D remains ambiguous. Trimming shortened V by 4 bases and J by 8 bases, and 15 bases separated the two germline ends. CDR3 length equals 13 residues. Germline V CDR1 and CDR2: SGHDT, YYEEEE. For the CDR3, the DNA is TGTGCCAGCAGCCCCCGGAGGCCAGCAGGCTACACCTTC. Its translation: CASSPRRPAGYTF.

The chain joins TRBV3-1 (or the pseudogene TRBV3-2) to TRBJ1-4; D is perhaps TRBD1 (5 bases). The CDR3 sequence is 14 residues long. The V and J ends lost 1 base and 7 bases respectively, with 10 bases between them. Germline CDR1 reads LGHDT; CDR2 reads YNNKEL (reference sequence). The CDR3 here is CASSQGGGVEKLFF. CDR3 in DNA: TGTGCCAGCAGCCAAGGGGGCGGCGTTGAAAAACTGTTTTTT.

The J gene is TRBJ1-1, the V gene TRBV28; TRBD1 matches at 7 bases. V lost 4 bases and J lost 6; bases outside the gene matches: 11. Germline V CDR1 and CDR2: MDHEN, SYDVKM. This CDR3 is built from 15 residues. Written as DNA, the CDR3 is TGTGCCAGCAGTTCCCGGACAGGCCGAATGGCTGAAGCTTTCTTT. Its translation: CASSSRTGRMAEAFF.

The genes are TRBV30 and TRBJ1-1, with D hard to call. V lost 3 bases, J lost 7 bases, and 6 bases lay in between. In germline, CDR1 is GTSNPN, CDR2 SVGIG (reference sequence). The CDR3 extends over 10 amino acids. CDR3 protein: CAWRDGEAFF. DNA of the CDR3: TGTGCCTGGAGGGACGGTGAAGCTTTCTTT.